Sequencing of this T cell receptor beta chain was carried out in a study of tissue T cells after allogeneic stem cell transplantation. Overall study results and limits: Anatomically similar tissues had similar TCR repertoires within each patient. Which tissue TCRs were alloreactive or antigen-specific was not determined. Some clones might be persisting host cells. Shared clones across patients were few; motif clustering revealed tissue-specific shared signatures. Limitations included a small, clinically heterogeneous cohort and limited sampling depth.

Per the germline V gene, CDR1 is LGHNA and CDR2 is YNLKQL (reference sequence). Trimming took 4 bases from V and 0 from J, leaving 12 bases between them. The CDR3 runs 15 residues. A remark on this clone: The target antigen is unknown. Mouse germline and gene names are used. The read is 1 residue too short to cover the CDR3 end, so that end is filled in from the germline J gene.

The assay was immunoSEQ multiplex PCR, and TCRdb's table has in-frame clones only and misses some. The table has thousands of clones, approximately 64% seen once. V usage is TRBV5 and J usage is TRBJ1-1; D may be TRBD1 (5 bases). The specimen was blood. This TCR came from a female BALB/c mouse in good health. MHC haplotype: H2-d. This chain's CDR3 is CASSLPGGANTEVFF. Incomplete CDR3 DNA: TGTGCCAGCAGCCTCCCCGGGGGGGCAAACACAGAAGTCTTC.